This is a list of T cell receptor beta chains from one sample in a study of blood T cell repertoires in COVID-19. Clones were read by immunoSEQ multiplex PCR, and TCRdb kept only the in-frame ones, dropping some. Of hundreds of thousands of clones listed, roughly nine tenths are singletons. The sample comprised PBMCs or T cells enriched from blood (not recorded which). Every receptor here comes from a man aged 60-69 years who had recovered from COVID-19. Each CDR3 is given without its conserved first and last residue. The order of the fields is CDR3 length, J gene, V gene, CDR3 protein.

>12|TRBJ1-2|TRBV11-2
ASSPSVGTTFYT
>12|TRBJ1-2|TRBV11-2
ASSSRDRQSWYT
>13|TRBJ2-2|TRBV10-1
ASSESFSHTGELF
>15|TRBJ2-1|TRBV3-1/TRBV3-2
ASSQGSLAGGRGEQF
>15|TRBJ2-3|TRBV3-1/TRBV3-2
ASSQNLQGAAADTQY
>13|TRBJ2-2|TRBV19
ASSPENRVTGELF
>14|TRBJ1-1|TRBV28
ASTLLGQGANTEAF
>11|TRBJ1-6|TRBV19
ASSRENNSPLH
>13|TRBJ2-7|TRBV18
ASSSSRDRPYEQY
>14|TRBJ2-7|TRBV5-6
ASSLGTSGGNYEQY
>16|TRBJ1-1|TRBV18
ASSPPGQGGRMNTEAF
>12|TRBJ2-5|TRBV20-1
SASIFRGYETQY
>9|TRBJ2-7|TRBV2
ASQGGREQY
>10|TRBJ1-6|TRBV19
ATGTSWSPLH
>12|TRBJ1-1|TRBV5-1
ASAGRTGNTEAF
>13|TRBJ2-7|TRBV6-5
ASSYSERGLAEQY
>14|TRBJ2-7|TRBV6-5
ASSYPRTGGIYEQY